The 8 T cell receptor beta chains below come from one sample, sequenced in a study of T-cell memory formation after mild COVID-19. TCRdb called the 5' RACE reads again in MiXCR, with one record for every CDR3 protein. The sample holds 150,000 to 200,000 distinct CDR3 sequences, over 20% seen once. The sequencing sample was made of PBMCs or a T cell subset sorted from them (not recorded which). Source of these receptors: an adult woman who had mild COVID-19 (a few samples of this study predate the infection). Cell type and time point are not known.

This clonotype was counted between two and nine times. This chain uses TRBV20-1 with TRBJ1-1; possible D gene TRBD1, 5 bases. CDR1 is DFQATT and CDR2 is SNEGSKA in the germline V gene (reference sequence). V was clipped by 3 bases and J by 11 bases, with 13 bases between them. The CDR3 runs 11 residues. In DNA form, the CDR3 reads TGCAGTGCTAGCCGGCAGGGTTCCGCTTTCTTT. Its protein is CSASRQGSAFF.

This clonotype has a handful of counts. This chain uses TRBV7-3 with TRBJ2-5, with 7 bases identical to TRBD2. The CDR3 length is 20 residues. The germline V gene encodes CDR1 SGHTA and CDR2 FQGTGA. The J segment lost 4 bases and the V segment lost 5 bases, leaving 25 bases of the junction unmatched. The CDR3 bases are TGTGCCAGCAGCCTACGGGCAGCGGGGAGCCGCCCCTACTCTGGAGAGACCCAGTACTTC. It encodes CASSLRAAGSRPYSGETQYF.

This sequence joins TRBV27 and TRBJ2-7, with TRBD2 matching over 12 bases. Germline assignment: CDR1 MNHEY and CDR2 SMNVEV (reference sequence). V gave up 5 bases and J gave up 4 bases; unmatched junction bases: 6. The CDR3 extends over 15 amino acids. The CDR3 protein is CASSPAGTSGYEQYF. DNA for the CDR3: TGTGCCAGCAGTCCCGCCGGGACTAGCGGGTACGAGCAGTACTTC.

In its sample, this clonotype was seen a few times. The CDR3 sequence: CASSLGVREGSYNEQFF. CDR3 nucleotides: TGTGCCAGCAGCTTAGGGGTAAGGGAGGGATCCTACAATGAGCAGTTCTTC. J is TRBJ2-1 and V is TRBV7-9, with 7 bases aligning to TRBD2. J lost 1 base, V lost 1 base, and 7 bases had no gene match. Germline-derived CDR1 and CDR2 are SEHNR and FQNEAQ (reference sequence). CDR3 length equals 17 residues.

J is TRBJ1-1 and V is TRBV12-3 or TRBV12-4; D may be TRBD1 (6 bases). The CDR3 totals 11 residues. The V gene lost 6 bases and the J gene lost 8 bases, with 10 bases spanning the gap. CDR3 sequence: CASSATGEAFF. CDR3 coding DNA: TGTGCCAGCAGCGCTACAGGGGAAGCTTTCTTT.

In regard to this clonotype: An end of the junction differs from the germline gene, which may be a read error. V is TRBV19 and J is TRBJ1-1; D unclear. CDR3 length: 12 residues. Per germline, CDR1 LNHDA and CDR2 SQIVND (reference sequence). The CDR3 sequence: CASRIGSSEAFF. For the CDR3, the DNA is TGTGCCAGTAGGATAGGATCCAGTGAAGCTTTCTTT.

The V and J genes are TRBV3-1 and TRBJ2-5, with TRBD2 as a possible D gene (7 bases). Trimming shortened V by 4 bases and J by 5 bases, and 14 bases separated the two germline ends. The germline V gene has CDR1 LGHDT and CDR2 YNNKEL (reference sequence). The CDR3 covers 14 residues. DNA of the CDR3: TGTGCCAGCAGCCTTCCGGGGGGCTTTGAGACCCAGTACTTC. It yields the protein CASSLPGGFETQYF.

In its sample, this clonotype was seen a few times. The chain combines TRBV12-3 or TRBV12-4 with TRBJ1-5; a possible D gene is TRBD1 (5 bases). V lost 8 bases and J lost 0, with 20 bases in between. The CDR3 length is 17 residues. The CDR3 region is CASRLGVAGYSNQPQHF. The CDR3 nucleotides read TGTGCCAGCCGCCTGGGGGTGGCGGGATATAGCAATCAGCCCCAGCATTTT.